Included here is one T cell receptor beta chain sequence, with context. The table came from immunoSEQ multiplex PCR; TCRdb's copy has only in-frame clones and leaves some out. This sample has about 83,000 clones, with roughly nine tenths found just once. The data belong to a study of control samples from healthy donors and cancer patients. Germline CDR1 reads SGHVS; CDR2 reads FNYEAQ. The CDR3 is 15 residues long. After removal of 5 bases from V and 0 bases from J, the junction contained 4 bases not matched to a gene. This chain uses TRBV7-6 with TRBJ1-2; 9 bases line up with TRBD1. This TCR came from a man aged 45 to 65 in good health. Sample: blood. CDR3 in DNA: TGTGCCAGCAGCGCCGGGACAGGGTCTAACTATGGCTACACCTTC. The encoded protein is CASSAGTGSNYGYTF.